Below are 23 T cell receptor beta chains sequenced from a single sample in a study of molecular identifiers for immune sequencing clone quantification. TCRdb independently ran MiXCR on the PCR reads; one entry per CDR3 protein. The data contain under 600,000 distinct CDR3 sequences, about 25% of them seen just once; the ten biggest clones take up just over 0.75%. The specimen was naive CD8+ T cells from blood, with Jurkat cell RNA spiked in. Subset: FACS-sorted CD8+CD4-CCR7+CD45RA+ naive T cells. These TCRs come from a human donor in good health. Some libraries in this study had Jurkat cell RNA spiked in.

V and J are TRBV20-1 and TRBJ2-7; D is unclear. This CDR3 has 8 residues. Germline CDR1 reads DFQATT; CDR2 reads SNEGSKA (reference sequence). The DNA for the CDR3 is TGCAAACCCTACGAGCAGTACTTC. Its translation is CKPYEQYF.

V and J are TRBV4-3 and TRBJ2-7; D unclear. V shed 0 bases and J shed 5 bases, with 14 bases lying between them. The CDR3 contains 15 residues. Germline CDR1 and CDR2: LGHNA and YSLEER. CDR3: CASSQEWPEQDEQYF. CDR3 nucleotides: TGCGCCAGCAGCCAAGAGTGGCCAGAGCAGGACGAGCAGTACTTC.

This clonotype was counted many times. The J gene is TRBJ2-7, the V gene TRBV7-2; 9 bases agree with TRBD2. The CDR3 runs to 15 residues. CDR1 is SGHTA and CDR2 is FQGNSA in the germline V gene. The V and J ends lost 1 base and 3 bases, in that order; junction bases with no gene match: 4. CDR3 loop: CASSLERGANYEQYF. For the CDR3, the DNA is TGTGCCAGCAGCTTAGAGCGGGGGGCCAACTACGAGCAGTACTTC. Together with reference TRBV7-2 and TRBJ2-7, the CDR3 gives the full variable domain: GAGVSQSPSNKVTEKGKDVELRCDPISGHTALYWYRQSLGQGLEFLIYFQGNSAPDKSGLPSDRFSAERTGGSVSTLTIQRTQQEDSAVYLCASSLERGANYEQYFGPGTRLTVT.

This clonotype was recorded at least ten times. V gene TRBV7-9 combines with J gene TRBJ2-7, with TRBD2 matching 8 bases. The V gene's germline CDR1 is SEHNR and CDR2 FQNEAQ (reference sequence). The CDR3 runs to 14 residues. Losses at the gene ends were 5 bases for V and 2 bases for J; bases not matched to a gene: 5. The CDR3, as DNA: TGTGCCAGCAGCCCGCGACTAGCGCCCTACGAGCAGTACTTC. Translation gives CASSPRLAPYEQYF.

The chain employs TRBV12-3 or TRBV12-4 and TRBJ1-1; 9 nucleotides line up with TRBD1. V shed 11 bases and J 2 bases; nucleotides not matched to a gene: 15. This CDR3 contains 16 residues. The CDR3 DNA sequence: TGTGCCGGCAAACCGGGACAGGGATTGATCAACACTGAAGCTTTCTTT. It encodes CAGKPGQGLINTEAFF.

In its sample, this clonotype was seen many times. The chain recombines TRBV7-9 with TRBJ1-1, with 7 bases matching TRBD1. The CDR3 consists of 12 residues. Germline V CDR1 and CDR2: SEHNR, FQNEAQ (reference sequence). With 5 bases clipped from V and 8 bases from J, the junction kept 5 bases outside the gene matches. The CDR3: CASSPEGQEAFF. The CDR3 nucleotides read TGTGCCAGCAGCCCCGAGGGACAGGAAGCTTTCTTT.

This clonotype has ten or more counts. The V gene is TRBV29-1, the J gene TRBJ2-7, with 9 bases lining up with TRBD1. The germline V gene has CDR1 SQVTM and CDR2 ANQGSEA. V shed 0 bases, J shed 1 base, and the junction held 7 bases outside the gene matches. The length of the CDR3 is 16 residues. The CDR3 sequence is CSVEDIRGQGSYEQYF. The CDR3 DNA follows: TGCAGCGTTGAAGATATCAGGGGACAGGGATCCTACGAGCAGTACTTC.

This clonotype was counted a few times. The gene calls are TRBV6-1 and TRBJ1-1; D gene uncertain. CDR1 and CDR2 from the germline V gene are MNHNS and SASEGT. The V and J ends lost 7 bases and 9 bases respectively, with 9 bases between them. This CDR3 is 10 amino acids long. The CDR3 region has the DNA TGTGCCAGCACCGACGGAAAAGCTTTCTTT. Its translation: CASTDGKAFF.

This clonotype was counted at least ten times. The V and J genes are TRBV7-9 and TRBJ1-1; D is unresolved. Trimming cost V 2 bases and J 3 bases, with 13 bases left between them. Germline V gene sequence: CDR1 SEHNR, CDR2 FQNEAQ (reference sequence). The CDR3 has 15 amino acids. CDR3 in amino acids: CASSLIRGKDTEAFF. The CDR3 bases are TGTGCCAGCAGCTTAATTCGAGGTAAAGACACTGAAGCTTTCTTT.

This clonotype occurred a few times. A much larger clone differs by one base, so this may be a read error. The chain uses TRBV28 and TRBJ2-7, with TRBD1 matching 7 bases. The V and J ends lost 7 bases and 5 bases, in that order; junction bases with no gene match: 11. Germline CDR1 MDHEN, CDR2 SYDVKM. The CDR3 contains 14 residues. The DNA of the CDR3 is TGTGCCAGCAACCCTAGAGACAGGGTCCACGAGCAGTACTTC. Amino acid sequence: CASNPRDRVHEQYF. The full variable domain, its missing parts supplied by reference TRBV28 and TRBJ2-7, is DVKVTQSSRYLVKRTGEKVFLECVQDMDHENMFWYRQDPGLGLRLIYFSYDVKMKEKGDIPEGYSVSREKKERFSLILESASTNQTSMYLCASNPRDRVHEQYFGPGTRLTVT.

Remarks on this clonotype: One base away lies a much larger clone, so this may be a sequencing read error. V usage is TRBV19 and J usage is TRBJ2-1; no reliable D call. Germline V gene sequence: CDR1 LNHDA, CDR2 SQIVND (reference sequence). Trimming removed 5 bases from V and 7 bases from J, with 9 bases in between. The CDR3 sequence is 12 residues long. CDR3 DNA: TGTGCCAGTAGTGTATTGGGGAATGAGCAGTTCTTC. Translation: CASSVLGNEQFF. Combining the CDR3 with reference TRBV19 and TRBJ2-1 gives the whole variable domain DGGITQSPKYLFRKEGQNVTLSCEQNLNHDAMYWYRQDPGQGLRLIYYSQIVNDFQKGDIAEGYSVSREKKESFPLTVTSAQKNPTAFYLCASSVLGNEQFFGPGTRLTVL.

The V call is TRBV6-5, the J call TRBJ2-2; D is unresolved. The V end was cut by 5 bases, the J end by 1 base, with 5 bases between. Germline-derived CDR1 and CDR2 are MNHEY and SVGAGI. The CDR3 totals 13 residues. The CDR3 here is CASSKGNTGELFF. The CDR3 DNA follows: TGTGCCAGCAGTAAGGGGAACACCGGGGAGCTGTTTTTT.

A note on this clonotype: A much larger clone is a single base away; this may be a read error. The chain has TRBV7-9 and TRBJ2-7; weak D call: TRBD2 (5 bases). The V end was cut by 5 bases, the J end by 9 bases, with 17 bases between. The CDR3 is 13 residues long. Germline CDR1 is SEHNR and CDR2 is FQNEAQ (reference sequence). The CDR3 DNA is TGTGCCAGCAGCCACGTTCGAGGGCCGGGGCAGTACTTC. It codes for CASSHVRGPGQYF. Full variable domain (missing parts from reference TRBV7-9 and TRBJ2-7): DTGVSQNPRHKITKRGQNVTFRCDPISEHNRLYWYRQTLGQGPEFLTYFQNEAQLEKSRLLSDRFSAERPKGSFSTLEIQRTEQGDSAMYLCASSHVRGPGQYFGPGTRLTVT.

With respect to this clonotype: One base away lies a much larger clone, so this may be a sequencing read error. CDR3 region: CSVETQYF. CDR3 nucleotide sequence: TGCAGCGTCGAGACCCAGTACTTC. The V call is TRBV29-1, the J call TRBJ2-5; D not resolved. The CDR3 is made up of 8 amino acids. In germline, CDR1 is SQVTM, CDR2 ANQGSEA. Trimming removed 6 bases from V and 5 bases from J, with 1 base in between.

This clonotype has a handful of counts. CDR3 DNA: TGTGCCAGCACCATTTCCCCTAGCGGAGGCGGTGAGCAGTTCTTC. It yields the protein CASTISPSGGGEQFF. This rearrangement joins TRBV28 to TRBJ2-1; TRBD2 matches at 7 bases. V lost 7 bases to trimming and J lost 9 bases; unmatched junction nucleotides: 15. The CDR3 sequence is 15 residues long. Germline V gene lookup returns CDR1 MDHEN and CDR2 SYDVKM.

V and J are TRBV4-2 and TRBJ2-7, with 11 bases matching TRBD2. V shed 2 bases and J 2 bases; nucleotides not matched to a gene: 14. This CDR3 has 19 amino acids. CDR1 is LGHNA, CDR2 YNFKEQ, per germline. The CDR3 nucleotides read TGTGCCAGCAGCCAAATTGGCCGGGGTAGCGGGGGGGTTCCCTACGAGCAGTACTTC. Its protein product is CASSQIGRGSGGVPYEQYF.

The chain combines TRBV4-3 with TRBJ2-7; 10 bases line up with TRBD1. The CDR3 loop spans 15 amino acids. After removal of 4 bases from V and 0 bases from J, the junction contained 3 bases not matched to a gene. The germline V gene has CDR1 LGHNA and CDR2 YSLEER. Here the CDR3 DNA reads TGCGCCAGCAGCCGGGACAGGGGCCCCTCCTACGAGCAGTACTTC. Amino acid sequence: CASSRDRGPSYEQYF.

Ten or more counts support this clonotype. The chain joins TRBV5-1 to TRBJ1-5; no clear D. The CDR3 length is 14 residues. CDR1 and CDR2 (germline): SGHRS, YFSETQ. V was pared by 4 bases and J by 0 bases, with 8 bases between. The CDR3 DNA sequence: TGCGCCAGCAGCCATAGCTATAGCAATCAGCCCCAGCATTTT. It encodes CASSHSYSNQPQHF.

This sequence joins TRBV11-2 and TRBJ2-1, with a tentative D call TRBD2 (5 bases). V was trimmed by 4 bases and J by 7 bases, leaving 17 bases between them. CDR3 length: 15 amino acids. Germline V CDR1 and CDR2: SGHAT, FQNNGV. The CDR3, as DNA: TGTGCCAGCAGCTCCGATCCCGGGATATGGAATGAGCAGTTCTTC. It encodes CASSSDPGIWNEQFF.

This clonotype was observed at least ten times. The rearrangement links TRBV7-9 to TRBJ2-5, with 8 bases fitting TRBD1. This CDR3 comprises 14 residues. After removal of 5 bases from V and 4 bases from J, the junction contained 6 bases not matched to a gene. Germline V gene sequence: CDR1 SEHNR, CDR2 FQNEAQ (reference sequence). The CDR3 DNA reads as TGTGCCAGCAGCCCCGTGGACAGGGCAGAGACCCAGTACTTC. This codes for CASSPVDRAETQYF.

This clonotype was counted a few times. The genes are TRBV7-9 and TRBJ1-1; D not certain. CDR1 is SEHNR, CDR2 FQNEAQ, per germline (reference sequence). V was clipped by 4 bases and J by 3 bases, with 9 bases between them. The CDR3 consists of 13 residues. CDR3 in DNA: TGTGCCAGCAGCTATCCTGGGGACACTGAAGCTTTCTTT. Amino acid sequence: CASSYPGDTEAFF.

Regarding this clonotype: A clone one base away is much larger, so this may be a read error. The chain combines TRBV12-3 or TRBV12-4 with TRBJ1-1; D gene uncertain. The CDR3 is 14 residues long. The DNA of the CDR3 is TGTGCCAGCAGCCCGGACGGTCTGAACACTGATGCTTTCTTT. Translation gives CASSPDGLNTDAFF.

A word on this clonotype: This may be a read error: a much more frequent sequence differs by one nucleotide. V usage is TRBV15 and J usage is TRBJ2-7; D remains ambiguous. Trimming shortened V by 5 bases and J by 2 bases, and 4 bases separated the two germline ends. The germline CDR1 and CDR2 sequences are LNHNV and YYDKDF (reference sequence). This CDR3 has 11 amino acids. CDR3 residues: CATSDTYEQYF. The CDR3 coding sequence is TGTGCCACCAGCGACACCTACGAGCAGTACTTC. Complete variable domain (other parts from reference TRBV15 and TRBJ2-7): DAMVIQNPRYQVTQFGKPVTLSCSQTLNHNVMYWYQQKSSQAPKLLFHYYDKDFNNEADTPDNFQSRRPNTSFCFLDIRSPGLGDTAMYLCATSDTYEQYFGPGTRLTVT.